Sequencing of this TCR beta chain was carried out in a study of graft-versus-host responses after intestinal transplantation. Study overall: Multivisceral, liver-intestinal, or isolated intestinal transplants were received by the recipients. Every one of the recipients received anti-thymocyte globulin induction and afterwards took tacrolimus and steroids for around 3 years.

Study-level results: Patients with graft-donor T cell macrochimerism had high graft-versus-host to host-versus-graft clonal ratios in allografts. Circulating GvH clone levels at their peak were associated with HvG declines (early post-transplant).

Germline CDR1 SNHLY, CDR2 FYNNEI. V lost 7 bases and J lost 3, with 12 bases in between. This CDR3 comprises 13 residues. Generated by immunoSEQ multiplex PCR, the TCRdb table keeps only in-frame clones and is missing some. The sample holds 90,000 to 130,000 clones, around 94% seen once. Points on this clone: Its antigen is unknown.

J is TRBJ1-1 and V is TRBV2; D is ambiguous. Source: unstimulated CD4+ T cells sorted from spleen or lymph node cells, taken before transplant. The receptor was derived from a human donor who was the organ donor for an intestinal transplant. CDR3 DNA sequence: TGTGCCAGCAAGACGGATCCGGACACTGAAGCTTTCTTT. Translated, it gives CASKTDPDTEAFF.